This T cell receptor beta chain was sequenced in a study of blood T cell repertoires in COVID-19. About the study: Some COVID-19 samples were acute and others convalescent; all came from the United States, Italy and Spain. PBMCs, B-cell-depleted T cells, or T cells were the source of the cDNA or gDNA that made up the material.

V was cut by 6 bases and J by 4 bases, with 13 bases left in between. The CDR3 covers 14 residues. Germline V CDR1 and CDR2: MDHEN, SYDVKM. In the original workflow: Estimates of nucleated cell counts were drawn from the amplification of reference gene primers. The data were produced by immunoSEQ multiplex PCR, yet TCRdb's version contains in-frame clones alone and is incomplete. For V, J and clone size, that table is used; D and trimming come from the DNA. The sample lists 55,000 to 75,000 clones, about 80% occurring once. The chain has TRBV28 and TRBJ1-3, with TRBD1 as a possible D gene (5 bases). The source of this sequence is a man aged 70-80 years with acute or convalescent COVID-19. Sequencing was performed on peripheral blood. The CDR3 spells CASRAPGDGNTIYF. The DNA for the CDR3 is TGTGCCAGCAGGGCCCCGGGGGACGGAAACACCATATATTTT. Based on the CDR3 plus reference TRBV28 and TRBJ1-3, the full variable domain is DVKVTQSSRYLVKRTGEKVFLECVQDMDHENMFWYRQDPGLGLRLIYFSYDVKMKEKGDIPEGYSVSREKKERFSLILESASTNQTSMYLCASRAPGDGNTIYFGEGSWLTVV.